Presented here are 25 T cell receptor beta chains from one specimen sequenced in a study of blood T cell repertoires in COVID-19. This table comes from immunoSEQ multiplex PCR, and its TCRdb copy is limited to in-frame clones, with some not included. The sample consists of roughly 40,000 clones, over 75% of them appearing once. The specimen sequenced was peripheral blood. Source of these receptors: a human donor in a cohort sampled during active COVID-19.

This chain connects TRBV3-1 (or the pseudogene TRBV3-2) to TRBJ2-5; D is undetermined. CDR1 is LGHDT, CDR2 YNNKEL, per germline (reference sequence). V lost 5 bases, J lost 1 base, and 11 bases lay in between. CDR3 length: 14 amino acids. The CDR3 protein is CASSIGRIQETQYF. CDR3 DNA sequence: TGTGCCAGCAGCATTGGTAGAATCCAAGAGACCCAGTACTTC.

As for this clone: In the same sample, other DNA sequences code for this CDR3. The chain is built from TRBV5-1 and TRBJ1-6, with a tentative D call TRBD1 (6 bases). The CDR3 is 14 residues long. V lost 0 bases and J 7 bases, leaving 8 bases between the germline ends. The germline CDR1 and CDR2 sequences are SGHRS and YFSETQ. In DNA form, the CDR3 reads TGCGCCAGCAGCTTGGGCAGGGGAAATTCACCCCTCCACTTT. This sequence encodes CASSLGRGNSPLHF. The complete variable domain, with remaining parts taken from reference TRBV5-1 and TRBJ1-6, reads KAGVTQTPRYLIKTRGQQVTLSCSPISGHRSVSWYQQTPGQGLQFLFEYFSETQRNKGNFPGRFSGRQFSNSRSEMNVSTLELGDSALYLCASSLGRGNSPLHFGNGTRLTVT.

This clone was picked up a small number of times. The chain has TRBV5-1 and TRBJ2-7; D gene ambiguous. The CDR3 is 15 residues long. V was cut by 3 bases and J by 6 bases, with 19 bases left in between. Germline assignment: CDR1 SGHRS and CDR2 YFSETQ. CDR3 nucleotides: TGCGCCAGCAGCTCAGCGACCCCCCCACCCTGCGAGCAGTACTTC. This codes for CASSSATPPPCEQYF.

This chain connects TRBV5-5 to TRBJ1-1; D remains ambiguous. Trimming shortened V by 0 bases and J by 6 bases, and 9 bases separated the two germline ends. Looked up from germline, CDR1 is SGHKS and CDR2 is YYEKEE (reference sequence). This CDR3 spans 13 amino acids. The DNA of the CDR3 is TGTGCCAGCAGCTTGGGTTCCCGGGCTGAAGCTTTCTTT. This sequence encodes CASSLGSRAEAFF.

This clone occurred a few times. The V gene is TRBV7-5, the J gene TRBJ1-3. TRBV7-5 is a pseudogene segment. There are 15 residues in the CDR3. The CDR3 loop is CARNGGTMSGNTIYF. CDR3 bases: TGTGCCAGAAACGGGGGAACCATGTCGGGAAACACCATATATTTT.

This chain uses TRBV24-1 with TRBJ1-3; D may be TRBD1 (6 bases). The CDR3 is 15 amino acids. In germline, CDR1 is KGHDR, CDR2 SFDVKD. Deletions cut 4 bases from V and 4 bases from J, with 13 bases between. The CDR3 nucleotides read TGTGCCACCAGTGACGGTTCGGACAGAGGAAACACCATATATTTT. Translation gives CATSDGSDRGNTIYF.

In its sample, this clone was seen a few times. V and J are TRBV15 and TRBJ2-5, with 7 bases identical to TRBD1. Unmatched junction bases numbered 5, after V lost 1 base and J lost 0 bases. CDR1 LNHNV and CDR2 YYDKDF come from the germline V gene (reference sequence). The CDR3 extends over 16 amino acids. This CDR3 reads CATSRGQGQYQETQYF. CDR3 nucleotides: TGTGCCACCAGCAGAGGACAGGGACAGTACCAAGAGACCCAGTACTTC.

The chain carries TRBV27 and TRBJ1-1; D gene unclear. The CDR3 runs 15 residues. CDR1 and CDR2 from the germline V gene are MNHEY and SMNVEV (reference sequence). V lost 6 bases and J 4 bases, leaving 18 bases between the germline ends. The CDR3 region is CASSPLKGGFTEAFF. The CDR3 coding sequence is TGTGCCAGCAGCCCCCTGAAAGGAGGGTTCACTGAAGCTTTCTTT.

The J gene is TRBJ2-7, the V gene TRBV5-1; D is perhaps TRBD1 (6 bases). Germline values: CDR1 SGHRS, CDR2 YFSETQ. V was shortened by 3 bases and J by 0 bases, with 13 bases between the two germline ends. This CDR3 contains 15 residues. The CDR3 bases are TGCGCCAGCAGCTCAACAGGGTACGACTCCTACGAGCAGTACTTC. Encoded protein: CASSSTGYDSYEQYF. The whole variable domain, remainder taken from reference TRBV5-1 and TRBJ2-7, is KAGVTQTPRYLIKTRGQQVTLSCSPISGHRSVSWYQQTPGQGLQFLFEYFSETQRNKGNFPGRFSGRQFSNSRSEMNVSTLELGDSALYLCASSSTGYDSYEQYFGPGTRLTVT.

The chain combines TRBV3-1 (or the pseudogene TRBV3-2) with TRBJ1-3; the match to TRBD1 covers 7 bases. CDR1 and CDR2 from the germline V gene are LGHDT and YNNKEL (reference sequence). This CDR3 spans 15 amino acids. V dropped 4 bases and J dropped 2; count of bases not matched to a gene: 5. The CDR3 loop reads CASSPSTGTGNTIYF. DNA for the CDR3: TGTGCCAGCAGCCCCTCGACAGGGACTGGAAACACCATATATTTT.

This chain joins TRBV18 and TRBJ1-3; no reliable D call. Germline V gives CDR1 KGHSH, CDR2 LQKENI. Trimming cost V 2 bases and J 0 bases, with 5 bases left between them. The CDR3 contains 14 residues. Here the CDR3 reads CASSPGDSGNTIYF. The CDR3 DNA reads TGTGCCAGCTCACCAGGAGACTCTGGAAACACCATATATTTT.

The chain employs TRBV2 and TRBJ1-6; 9 bases are a match to TRBD1. This CDR3 region has 16 residues. V trimming: 2 bases; J trimming: 10 bases; junction bases outside the gene matches: 9. Per germline, CDR1 SNHLY and CDR2 FYNNEI. The CDR3 reads CASSERGQGGRSPLHF. DNA for the CDR3: TGTGCCAGCAGTGAAAGGGGACAGGGTGGGAGGTCACCCCTCCACTTT.

The V gene is TRBV2, the J gene TRBJ2-3, with a possible D match to TRBD1 (6 bases). This CDR3 has 14 residues. Germline CDR1 is SNHLY and CDR2 is FYNNEI. Trimming left V 6 bases short and J 14 bases short, with 24 bases between. The CDR3 reads CASRETGPEVLRYF. In DNA, the CDR3 is TGTGCCAGCAGAGAAACAGGGCCCGAGGTCCTACGGTATTTT.

The genes are TRBV6-5 and TRBJ1-1, with D uncertain. V was shortened by 6 bases and J by 2 bases, with 10 bases between the two germline ends. The CDR3 covers 13 residues. CDR1 MNHEY and CDR2 SVGAGI come from the germline V gene. CDR3 DNA: TGTGCCAGCAGACGGTCAGGTAACACTGAAGCTTTCTTT. Translated: CASRRSGNTEAFF.

The chain employs TRBV5-4 and TRBJ1-1; D not certain. Per germline, CDR1 SGHNT and CDR2 YYREEE (reference sequence). The CDR3 consists of 13 residues. V gave up 1 base and J gave up 1 base, with 5 bases separating them. This CDR3 is CASSLTGNTEAFF. DNA of the CDR3: TGTGCCAGCAGCTTGACGGGGAACACTGAAGCTTTCTTT. Full variable domain (missing parts from reference TRBV5-4 and TRBJ1-1): ETGVTQSPTHLIKTRGQQVTLRCSSQSGHNTVSWYQQALGQGPQFIFQYYREEENGRGNFPPRFSGLQFPNYSSELNVNALELDDSALYLCASSLTGNTEAFFGQGTRLTVV.

This chain links TRBV6-6 with TRBJ2-1, with 9 nucleotides matching TRBD1. There are 15 residues in the CDR3. Germline V gene sequence: CDR1 MNHNY, CDR2 SVGAGI (reference sequence). Trimming cost V 5 bases and J 7 bases; bases outside gene matches: 9. As DNA, the CDR3 is TGTGCCAGCAGTCAGGGACAGGGCCTCGTGAATGAGCAGTTCTTC. It encodes CASSQGQGLVNEQFF.

Of note for this clone: One end of the junction does not line up with germline, which may come from a read error. The chain joins TRBV2 to TRBJ2-7; D gene unclear. The CDR3 spans 14 residues. Germline values: CDR1 SNHLY, CDR2 FYNNEI. CDR3 sequence: CASSEASALQEQYF. In DNA form, the CDR3 reads TGTGCCAGCAGCGAAGCCTCTGCCCTACAGGAGCAGTACTTC.

The chain combines TRBV18 with TRBJ1-2; 7 bases agree with TRBD1. CDR3 length: 16 residues. Germline values: CDR1 KGHSH, CDR2 LQKENI. Trimming cost V 8 bases and J 2 bases; bases outside gene matches: 14. CDR3 nucleotide sequence: TGTGCCAGCACGCCCCAATCGACAGGGACGAACTATGGCTACACCTTC. Its protein is CASTPQSTGTNYGYTF. The complete variable domain, with remaining parts taken from reference TRBV18 and TRBJ1-2, reads NAGVMQNPRHLVRRRGQEARLRCSPMKGHSHVYWYRQLPEEGLKFMVYLQKENIIDESGMPKERFSAEFPKEGPSILRIQQVVRGDSAAYFCASTPQSTGTNYGYTFGSGTRLTVV.

The rearrangement joins TRBV7-3 to TRBJ2-1, with 14 bases that match TRBD2. The CDR3 covers 14 residues. In germline, CDR1 is SGHTA, CDR2 FQGTGA. V shed 3 bases and J 10 bases; nucleotides not matched to a gene: 2. CDR3 sequence: CASSLGTSGGEQFF. The CDR3 nucleotides read TGTGCCAGCAGCTTGGGGACTAGCGGGGGAGAGCAGTTCTTC. Drawing the rest from reference TRBV7-3 and TRBJ2-1, the complete variable domain is GAGVSQTPSNKVTEKGKYVELRCDPISGHTALYWYRQSLGQGPEFLIYFQGTGAADDSGLPNDRFFAVRPEGSVSTLKIQRTERGDSAVYLCASSLGTSGGEQFFGPGTRLTVL.

The rearrangement uses TRBV29-1 and TRBJ2-1; the match to TRBD1 covers 9 bases. Germline CDR1 SQVTM, CDR2 ANQGSEA. The CDR3 loop spans 12 amino acids. Trimming at V came to 5 bases and at J to 6 bases, leaving 2 bases not matched to a gene. In DNA, the CDR3 is TGCAGCGTTCGGGACAGGGTCAATGAGCAGTTCTTC. Amino acids: CSVRDRVNEQFF.

The V and J genes are TRBV3-1 (or the pseudogene TRBV3-2) and TRBJ2-5; 7 positions match TRBD1. Germline V gives CDR1 LGHDT, CDR2 YNNKEL (reference sequence). This CDR3 region has 15 residues. Unmatched junction bases numbered 7, after V lost 5 bases and J lost 1 base. CDR3 in amino acids: CASSDRRTGQETQYF. Here the CDR3 DNA reads TGTGCCAGCAGCGACCGCCGGACAGGCCAAGAGACCCAGTACTTC.

The CDR3 bases are TGTGCCAGTAGTGTCGGGGGGGTTTCCGCTGAAGCTTTCTTT. As protein: CASSVGGVSAEAFF. The chain employs TRBV19 and TRBJ1-1; D perhaps matches TRBD1 (5 bases). Germline V CDR1 and CDR2: LNHDA, SQIVND (reference sequence). The CDR3 runs to 14 residues. The V end lost 5 bases, the J end lost 6 bases, and 16 bases lay between the germline ends. The complete variable domain, with remaining parts taken from reference TRBV19 and TRBJ1-1, reads DGGITQSPKYLFRKEGQNVTLSCEQNLNHDAMYWYRQDPGQGLRLIYYSQIVNDFQKGDIAEGYSVSREKKESFPLTVTSAQKNPTAFYLCASSVGGVSAEAFFGQGTRLTVV.

V gene TRBV7-3 combines with J gene TRBJ1-1; perhaps TRBD1 as D (5 bases). This CDR3 is 13 amino acids long. The V end was cut by 5 bases, the J end by 2 bases, with 9 bases between. Germline V gene data show CDR1 as SGHTA and CDR2 as FQGTGA. The CDR3 sequence is CASSIQGNTEAFF. In DNA, the CDR3 is TGTGCCAGCAGCATCCAGGGTAACACTGAAGCTTTCTTT.

The chain employs TRBV5-6 and TRBJ2-7; D is perhaps TRBD1 (7 bases). Trimming cost V 3 bases and J 1 base, with 14 bases left between them. CDR1 SGHDT and CDR2 YYEEEE come from the germline V gene. This CDR3 has 15 amino acids. The CDR3 loop reads CASSWGETGSYEQYF. CDR3 bases: TGTGCCAGCAGCTGGGGGGAGACAGGGTCCTACGAGCAGTACTTC. The full variable domain, in which reference TRBV5-6 and TRBJ2-7 provide the parts outside the CDR3, is DAGVTQSPTHLIKTRGQQVTLRCSPKSGHDTVSWYQQALGQGPQFIFQYYEEEERQRGNFPDRFSGHQFPNYSSELNVNALLLGDSALYLCASSWGETGSYEQYFGPGTRLTVT.

The V call is TRBV3-1 (or the pseudogene TRBV3-2), the J call TRBJ2-7, with 7 bases aligning to TRBD1. Germline V gene sequence: CDR1 LGHDT, CDR2 YNNKEL (reference sequence). V shed 6 bases and J 7 bases; nucleotides not matched to a gene: 9. CDR3 length: 13 residues. The CDR3: CASSSIGGEEQYF. The CDR3, as DNA: TGTGCCAGCAGTTCGATAGGGGGCGAAGAGCAGTACTTC.